There are a few counts of the clone carrying this T cell receptor beta chain. Its antigen remains unknown. The CDR3 sequence is 11 residues long. V lost 3 bases to trimming and J lost 4 bases, with 6 bases between them. CDR1 and CDR2 (germline): GTSNPN, SVGIG (reference sequence). This sample was included in a study of beta chain features in type 1 diabetes. The sequenced template was cDNA made from the entire isolated RNA. Profiling relied on immunoSEQ multiplex PCR, and the TCRdb table lists in-frame clones only, not all of them. The sample yields roughly 250,000 clones, approximately 70% seen once. Study-level results: TCRB CDR3 length was moderately but significantly reduced in all four CD4+ subsets of Type 1 diabetes patients. Cells with high TCR expression could be over-represented by cDNA sequencing.

The TCR was taken from a man aged 25-40 years in good health. The chain couples TRBV30 to TRBJ2-5; D not certain. The specimen sequenced was naive CD4+ T cells from blood. CDR3 in amino acids: CAWRSRETQYF. The CDR3, as DNA: TGTGCCTGGAGGAGTCGAGAGACCCAGTACTTC.